The 5 T cell receptor beta chains listed next were all sequenced from one sample in a study of T cells in Graves' hyperthyroidism and ophthalmopathy. Amplification yielded TCR beta CDR3 regions, with RNA transcripts as the source. A set of HTBI primers served as the primers for a first-round RT-PCR of the TCR CDR3. TCRdb reanalysed the multiplex PCR reads using MiXCR and keeps one entry per CDR3 protein. This table holds about 770,000 distinct CDR3 sequences, around 20% found once. The sample consisted of blood. The source is a woman aged 50 to 65 with Graves' hyperthyroidism that later progressed to Graves' ophthalmopathy.

This chain links TRBV14 with TRBJ2-1; D remains ambiguous. Trimming removed 0 bases at V and 7 bases at J, with 4 bases between. This CDR3 comprises 12 residues. The V gene's germline CDR1 is SGHDN and CDR2 FVKESK. The chain's CDR3 is CASSQERNEQFF. CDR3 sequence (DNA): TGTGCCAGCAGCCAAGAGAGGAATGAGCAGTTCTTC.

The table lists this clonotype with a few counts. A read error may explain this, as a much larger clone is one base away. This rearrangement joins TRBV11-2 to TRBJ1-3; 7 bases fit TRBD1. Trimming took 4 bases from V and 2 from J; bases not matched to a gene: 8. The germline CDR1 and CDR2 sequences are SGHAT and FQNNGV. The CDR3 has 16 residues. CDR3 nucleotide sequence: TGTGCCAGCAGCTCGCTCGGGACAGCTGCTGGAAACACCATATATTTT. It encodes CASSSLGTAAGNTIYF.

This clonotype has ten or more counts. The chain has TRBV7-9 and TRBJ2-5; D may be TRBD2 (5 bases). From germline, CDR1 is SEHNR and CDR2 FQNEAQ (reference sequence). V lost 4 bases to trimming and J lost 0 bases, with 12 bases between them. The length of the CDR3 is 15 residues. The CDR3 DNA is TGTGCCAGCAGCTCGGACTTGGCGTACCAAGAGACCCAGTACTTC. Translating gives CASSSDLAYQETQYF.

Comments on this clonotype: The conserved final phenylalanine or tryptophan is absent from the CDR3, which likely points to a read error. In DNA, the CDR3 is TGTGCCAGTTCGGTGGGCGAGAACACTGAAGCTTTCCTT. Amino acid sequence: CASSVGENTEAFL. The rearrangement uses TRBV3-1 and TRBJ1-1, with unresolved D. The germline V gene encodes CDR1 LGHDT and CDR2 YNNKEL (reference sequence). V was cut by 9 bases and J by 1 base, with 12 bases left in between. This CDR3 contains 13 residues.

This clonotype was recorded many times. A much more abundant neighbour one base away suggests this may be a read error. The V gene is TRBV7-9, the J gene TRBJ1-5, with 7 bases identical to TRBD1. After removal of 5 bases from V and 6 bases from J, the junction contained 4 bases not matched to a gene. The CDR3 spans 13 residues. CDR1 is SEHNR and CDR2 is FQNEAQ in the germline V gene (reference sequence). CDR3 protein: CASSQDRVQPQHF. For the CDR3, the DNA is TGTGCCAGCAGCCAAGACAGGGTTCAGCCCCAGCATTTT.